These T cell receptor beta chains were read from a single sample in a study of T cell responses to AZD1222 COVID-19 vaccine. Sequencing used immunoSEQ multiplex PCR; TCRdb keeps in-frame clones, though not all of them. The table includes 100,000 to 150,000 clones, around 90% detected once. The starting material was peripheral blood, obtained on day 0 of AZD1222 vaccination. The receptors here all came from an adult in good health. The CDR3 runs from the conserved cysteine through the conserved F or W. The D gene is left open where the match is weak. Some rows have no size entry. The others give once, few or many, or a class for an expanded clone.

d_gene	v_gene	j_gene	len	abundance	CDR3nt	CDR3aa
TRBD2	TRBV29-1	TRBJ2-3	15	-	TGCAGCGTGACGCGGGGGGCCTCTTTTTCAGATACGCAGTATTTT	CSVTRGASFSDTQYF
-	TRBV2	TRBJ1-5	15	-	TGTGCCAGCAGTCCCTCCAGGGGAGGCAATCAGCCCCAGCATTTT	CASSPSRGGNQPQHF
-	TRBV12-3/TRBV12-4	TRBJ1-6	12	-	TGTGCCAGCAGTTTTCGAAATTCACCCCTCCACTTT	CASSFRNSPLHF
-	TRBV6-5	TRBJ1-1	13	-	TGTGCCAGCAGTCTCCGGGGACACACTGAAGCTTTCTTT	CASSLRGHTEAFF
TRBD2	TRBV2	TRBJ2-1	16	-	TGTGCCAGCAGAGGATTCCTAGCGGGGGGGCGCAATGAGCAGTTCTTC	CASRGFLAGGRNEQFF
TRBD2	TRBV25-1	TRBJ2-1	14	-	TGTGCCAGCAGTGAATTAGGGACTAGTAATGAGCAGTTCTTC	CASSELGTSNEQFF
-	TRBV6-2/TRBV6-3	TRBJ1-3	14	-	TGTGCCAGCAGTTACAGCGGCTCTGGAAACACCATATATTTT	CASSYSGSGNTIYF
TRBD1	TRBV5-6	TRBJ1-2	14	-	TGTGCCAGCAGCTTGCTCGGGACAGGGCGTAGGGAGACCTTC	CASSLLGTGRRETF
-	TRBV5-8	TRBJ1-3	16	-	TGTGCCAGCAGCTTGGACGTCAGGGGAATAGGAAACACCATATATTTT	CASSLDVRGIGNTIYF
-	TRBV6-5	TRBJ1-1	13	-	TGTGCCAGCAGTCCACCCCGGCCAGGCGAAGCTTTCTTT	CASSPPRPGEAFF
-	TRBV14	TRBJ2-7	15	-	TGTGCCAGCAGCCAGGCCGGGTCCCCGACCACCGAGCAGTACTTC	CASSQAGSPTTEQYF
-	TRBV19	TRBJ1-3	17	-	TGTGCCAGTAGAGGGAATCAGGGAATAGGCGCTGGAAACACCATATATTTT	CASRGNQGIGAGNTIYF
-	TRBV5-1	TRBJ2-7	14	-	TGCGCCAGCAGCTTGACACAGGTGGGAGGAGAGCAGTACTTC	CASSLTQVGGEQYF
-	TRBV4-3	TRBJ2-1	15	-	TGCGCCAGCAGCCAAGGGACCCGAAAGTACAATGAGCAGTTCTTC	CASSQGTRKYNEQFF
-	TRBV6-4	TRBJ2-2	14	few	TGTGCCAGCAGTGACGGAGGGCAGCCCGGGGAGCTGTTTTTT	CASSDGGQPGELFF
-	TRBV12-5	TRBJ2-7	13	once	TGTGCTAGTGGTTGGGGAGACTCCTACGAGCAGTACTTC	CASGWGDSYEQYF
-	TRBV27	TRBJ2-3	15	-	TGTGCCAGCAGTTTAAGTTTCGGTTTTTCAGATACGCAGTATTTT	CASSLSFGFSDTQYF
-	TRBV18	TRBJ2-7	14	-	TGTGCCAGCTCACCAAGGGCGGGAAGCTACGAGCAGTACTTC	CASSPRAGSYEQYF
-	TRBV5-1	TRBJ2-7	15	-	TGCGCCAGCAGCCCCGAACCGTCGCACCGCTACGAGCAGTACTTC	CASSPEPSHRYEQYF
-	TRBV19	TRBJ2-7	15	few	TGTGCCAGTAGTACCAGCCAGGGAGGTCCCTACGAGCAGTACTTC	CASSTSQGGPYEQYF
TRBD1	TRBV5-1	TRBJ1-2	14	-	TGCGCCAGCAGCTTCCCGGGACAGGAGTATAGCTACACCTTC	CASSFPGQEYSYTF
-	TRBV30	TRBJ1-2	15	-	TGTGCCTGGACAGAAACAGGGCTCTCTAACTATGGCTACACCTTC	CAWTETGLSNYGYTF
-	TRBV5-1	TRBJ2-2	13	-	TGCGCCAGCAGCTTGTATCGGTCCGGGGAGCTGTTTTTT	CASSLYRSGELFF
-	TRBV27	TRBJ2-7	13	-	TGTGCCAGCAGTTGGGCTGGGGCCTACGAGCAGTACTTC	CASSWAGAYEQYF
-	TRBV7-2	TRBJ2-7	13	-	TGTGCCAGCAACCCAAAGCCAGGGCGCGAGCAGTACTTC	CASNPKPGREQYF
-	TRBV4-3	TRBJ2-5	16	few	TGCGCCAGCAGCCAAGATATCGGGGGGCTTGATGAGACCCAGTACTTC	CASSQDIGGLDETQYF
-	TRBV15	TRBJ2-1	13	-	TGTGCCACCAGCAGAGGCTCCTACAATGAGCAGTTCTTC	CATSRGSYNEQFF
TRBD1	TRBV10-3	TRBJ1-3	14	-	TGTGCCACCCGCGCATTGACAGGGGGAAACACCATATATTTT	CATRALTGGNTIYF
TRBD2	TRBV27	TRBJ2-7	18	-	TGTGCCAGCAGTCTCGCTGTGAGCGGGACGGCAAGCTCCTACGAGCAGTACTTC	CASSLAVSGTASSYEQYF
-	TRBV7-2	TRBJ2-2	12	-	TGTGCCAGCAGCTCCTACACCGGGGAGCTGTTTTTT	CASSSYTGELFF
-	TRBV2	TRBJ1-2	11	few	TGTGCCAGCATAGCAGGGGACGGCTACACCTTC	CASIAGDGYTF
-	TRBV27	TRBJ1-2	16	-	TGTGCCAGCACCCTGTCGTGGGTGGGGGGCCAATATGGCTACACCTTC	CASTLSWVGGQYGYTF
-	TRBV14	TRBJ1-3	12	-	TGTGCCAGCAGCCACCGAGGGGGAGCCATATATTTT	CASSHRGGAIYF
-	TRBV7-2	TRBJ1-6	15	-	TGTGCCAGCAGCTTAGGGACGGTTCTCGTTTCACCCCTCCACTTT	CASSLGTVLVSPLHF
TRBD1	TRBV29-1	TRBJ1-5	14	-	TGCAGCGTTAAGGACAGGGCTAGCAATCAGCCCCAGCATTTT	CSVKDRASNQPQHF
TRBD1	TRBV6-5	TRBJ1-5	15	-	TGTGCCAGCAGTCCCGGAGGGGGCAGCAATCAGCCCCAGCATTTT	CASSPGGGSNQPQHF
TRBD1	TRBV3-1/TRBV3-2	TRBJ2-5	15	-	TGTGCCAGCAGCCAGCGGACAGGGGGCGCGGAGACCCAGTACTTC	CASSQRTGGAETQYF
-	TRBV12-5	TRBJ1-1	13	-	TGTGCTAGTGGTTCCCATATGAACACTGAAGCTTTCTTT	CASGSHMNTEAFF
-	TRBV7-8	TRBJ2-5	13	-	TGTGCCAGCAGCCCCCCGAAGGCTGAGACCCAGTACTTC	CASSPPKAETQYF
-	TRBV5-5	TRBJ2-5	14	-	TGTGCCAGCACCCCCGATCCGTCGTCGGAGACCCAGTACTTC	CASTPDPSSETQYF